These T cell receptor beta chains were read from a single sample in a study of CD8 T cells in Susac syndrome. TCRdb reprocessed the immunoSEQ multiplex PCR reads via MiXCR and lists one record per CDR3 protein. The sample includes around 71,000 distinct CDR3 sequences, 90% to 95% of them seen just once. Sequencing input: CD4+ T cells from PBMCs. The receptors were gathered from a human donor with Susac syndrome. Each CDR3 is given with its conserved first and last residue. The D gene is left open where the match is weak. Rows give clone size only sometimes, using once, few, many, or a class for an expanded clone.

d_call,clone_size,j_call,v_call,cdr3_aa,cdr3_nt
TRBD1,NA,TRBJ1-1,TRBV7-9,CASSLAGGGQLEAFF,TGTGCCAGCAGCTTAGCGGGTGGGGGACAGCTTGAAGCTTTCTTT
NA,few,TRBJ2-7,TRBV18,CASSLLDRQEQYF,TGTGCCAGCTCACTACTGGACCGGCAAGAGCAGTACTTC
NA,NA,TRBJ1-4,TRBV28,CASSFGVPNEKLFF,TGTGCCAGCAGTTTTGGGGTCCCAAATGAAAAACTGTTTTTT
NA,NA,TRBJ2-5,TRBV29-1,CSVVRGQETQYF,TGCAGCGTTGTAAGGGGGCAAGAGACCCAGTACTTC
TRBD1,NA,TRBJ1-1,TRBV12-3/TRBV12-4,CASKRTTGAEAFF,TGTGCCAGCAAGAGAACAACAGGGGCTGAAGCTTTCTTT
TRBD1,NA,TRBJ1-5,TRBV30,CAWSVRQGSFIALRNQPQHF,TGTGCCTGGAGTGTACGACAGGGTAGTTTCATCGCCCTGCGGAATCAGCCCCAGCATTTT
NA,NA,TRBJ2-7,TRBV5-1,CASSRPPGEQYF,TGCGCCAGCAGCCGGCCCCCGGGCGAGCAGTACTTC
NA,NA,TRBJ2-7,TRBV18,CASSPLAGSSYEQYF,TGTGCCAGCTCACCACTGGCGGGGAGCTCCTACGAGCAGTACTTC
TRBD1,NA,TRBJ2-5,TRBV6-1,CASSHQGQGRRKTQYF,TGTGCCAGCAGCCACCAAGGACAGGGGCGGAGGAAGACCCAGTACTTC
NA,NA,TRBJ1-2,TRBV20-1,CSADVAGTNYGYTF,TGCAGTGCTGACGTGGCGGGGACTAACTATGGCTACACCTTC
NA,few,TRBJ1-1,TRBV21-1,CASSTSDREAFF,TGTGCCAGCAGCACATCGGACAGGGAGGCTTTCTTT
NA,NA,TRBJ1-5,TRBV7-2,CASSLSGLSDQPQHF,TGTGCCAGCAGCTTATCAGGGTTATCTGATCAGCCCCAGCATTTT
NA,once,TRBJ1-5,TRBV20-1,CSARQPQVNQPQHF,TGCAGTGCCCGCCAGCCTCAAGTCAATCAGCCCCAGCATTTT
NA,NA,TRBJ1-1,TRBV20-1,CSASSPGVAEAFF,TGCAGTGCTAGTTCACCAGGGGTAGCTGAAGCTTTCTTT
NA,NA,TRBJ2-3,TRBV5-1,CASSLGVGSNTDTQYF,TGCGCCAGCAGCTTGGGTGTGGGCTCGAATACAGATACGCAGTATTTT
NA,NA,TRBJ1-3,TRBV5-1,CASTLDGSSGNTIYF,TGCGCCAGCACCTTGGACGGGAGCTCTGGAAACACCATATATTTT
TRBD2,NA,TRBJ2-5,TRBV4-2,CASSNRTSGGKETQYF,TGTGCCAGCAGCAACAGGACTAGCGGGGGAAAAGAGACCCAGTACTTC
TRBD1,NA,TRBJ2-1,TRBV20-1,CSARDPLGDRGAYNEQFF,TGCAGTGCTAGAGATCCCCTAGGGGACAGGGGGGCCTACAATGAGCAGTTCTTC
NA,NA,TRBJ2-5,TRBV4-1,CASSQGSGPQETQYF,TGCGCCAGCAGCCAAGGATCAGGGCCCCAAGAGACCCAGTACTTC
NA,NA,TRBJ1-6,TRBV5-4,CASSLRDTPSSYNSPLHF,TGTGCCAGCAGCTTACGGGATACCCCCAGCTCCTATAATTCACCCCTCCACTTT
NA,NA,TRBJ1-2,TRBV11-2,CASSFGALRGEGGYTF,TGTGCCAGCAGCTTTGGGGCCCTCAGGGGTGAAGGTGGCTACACCTTC
TRBD1,NA,TRBJ1-2,TRBV12-3/TRBV12-4,CASTVHRRDRASGYTF,TGTGCCAGCACTGTCCATCGAAGGGACAGGGCCTCTGGCTACACCTTC
TRBD2,NA,TRBJ2-3,TRBV28,CASRSGLAGGPNTDTQYF,TGTGCCAGCAGATCGGGACTAGCGGGGGGGCCGAACACAGATACGCAGTATTTT
TRBD1,NA,TRBJ2-7,TRBV5-6,CASRTGISYEQYF,TGTGCCAGTCGGACAGGGATCTCTTACGAGCAGTACTTT
TRBD1,NA,TRBJ1-3,TRBV6-6,CASSLGTGSGNTIYF,TGTGCCAGCAGCCTAGGGACAGGCTCTGGAAACACCATATATTTT
TRBD2,NA,TRBJ2-3,TRBV29-1,CSVQGLFAGGPKDTQYF,TGCAGCGTCCAAGGGCTTTTCGCGGGGGGGCCCAAGGATACGCAGTATTTT
NA,NA,TRBJ2-7,TRBV7-2,CASSALTGATYEQYF,TGTGCCAGCAGCGCCCTGACAGGAGCGACCTACGAGCAGTACTTC